Shown below are 18 T cell receptor beta chains from a single sample sequenced in a study of beta chain features in type 1 diabetes. The investigators reverse transcribed all of the isolated RNA, so they sequenced expressed TCRB transcripts. Sequencing was performed with immunoSEQ multiplex PCR; in TCRdb, only in-frame clones are kept and a portion is missing. The sample includes 850,000 to 900,000 clones, roughly a sixth of them seen just once. The source material was naive CD4+ T cells from blood. These receptors originate from a woman aged 18-30 years in good health.

This clone was detected only a few times. V gene TRBV6-6 combines with J gene TRBJ2-4; no reliable D call. Trimming removed 4 bases at V and 2 bases at J, with 9 bases between. CDR3 length: 14 residues. The germline V gene has CDR1 MNHNY and CDR2 SVGAGI (reference sequence). The CDR3 reads CASSWAATKNIQYF. The DNA for the CDR3 is TGTGCCAGCAGTTGGGCAGCAACCAAAAACATTCAGTACTTC.

A few counts support this clone. The V and J genes are TRBV7-3 and TRBJ2-2; TRBD2 agrees at 12 bases. Germline-derived CDR1 and CDR2 are SGHTA and FQGTGA. Germline trimming cut 2 bases from V and 7 bases from J; bases unmatched to any gene: 5. The CDR3 length is 16 residues. CDR3 in amino acids: CASSLGLAGSFGELFF. CDR3 sequence (DNA): TGTGCCAGCAGCTTAGGACTAGCGGGATCCTTCGGGGAGCTGTTTTTT.

The CDR3 DNA sequence: TGTGCCAGCAGCACCCGACTTGGTTCGGCGACTAGCACAGATACGCAGTATTTT. Amino acid sequence: CASSTRLGSATSTDTQYF. V usage is TRBV9 and J usage is TRBJ2-3; D is unclear. V lost 4 bases, J lost 0 bases, and 21 bases lay in between. Germline V gene lookup returns CDR1 SGDLS and CDR2 YYNGEE. This CDR3 has 18 amino acids.

This clone has more than one count but fewer than ten. The chain recombines TRBV4-3 with TRBJ2-7; TRBD1 matches at 8 bases. The germline V gene encodes CDR1 LGHNA and CDR2 YSLEER. Trimming cost V 5 bases and J 8 bases; bases outside gene matches: 8. This CDR3 comprises 13 residues. The CDR3 coding sequence is TGCGCCAGCAGCACGGACAGGGAAAATAAGCAGTACTTC. Translation gives CASSTDRENKQYF.

J is TRBJ1-1 and V is TRBV7-6, with 11 bases lining up with TRBD1. Losses at the gene ends were 3 bases for V and 1 base for J; bases not matched to a gene: 1. The CDR3 covers 15 residues. Germline V lookup: CDR1 SGHVS, CDR2 FNYEAQ. Written as DNA, the CDR3 is TGTGCCAGCAGCTTGGGGACAGGGGGGAACACTGAAGCTTTCTTT. Amino acids: CASSLGTGGNTEAFF.

The genes are TRBV14 and TRBJ1-1; 7 bases are shared with TRBD1. The germline V gene has CDR1 SGHDN and CDR2 FVKESK. CDR3 size: 16 residues. With V trimmed by 0 bases and J by 4 bases, 8 bases remained unmatched. The CDR3 DNA follows: TGTGCCAGCAGCCAAGACACGGACAGGCTTACCACTGAAGCTTTCTTT. As protein: CASSQDTDRLTTEAFF.

This clone was picked up a small number of times. The chain couples TRBV6-5 to TRBJ1-2, with 8 bases aligning to TRBD1. V shed 4 bases and J 4 bases; nucleotides not matched to a gene: 5. Germline assignment: CDR1 MNHEY and CDR2 SVGAGI. This CDR3 has 14 amino acids. The CDR3 spells CASSSRQGSYGYTF. CDR3 sequence (DNA): TGTGCCAGCAGTTCCCGACAGGGGAGCTATGGCTACACCTTC.

This rearrangement joins TRBV28 to TRBJ1-5; maybe TRBD1 (6 bases). The CDR3 loop spans 12 amino acids. Looked up from germline, CDR1 is MDHEN and CDR2 is SYDVKM. Trimming left V 6 bases short and J 6 bases short, with 9 bases between. Written as DNA, the CDR3 is TGTGCCAGCAGGGGGGGCGGTCAGCCCCAGCATTTT. Its protein is CASRGGGQPQHF.

This clone has a handful of counts. The genes are TRBV5-1 and TRBJ2-2; a possible D gene is TRBD1 (6 bases). The V end was cut by 0 bases, the J end by 1 base, with 10 bases between. The CDR3 runs to 16 residues. Germline CDR1 reads SGHRS; CDR2 reads YFSETQ. Here the CDR3 DNA reads TGCGCCAGCAGCTTGGCCGTACAGGGGAACACCGGGGAGCTGTTTTTT. Translated: CASSLAVQGNTGELFF.

The J gene is TRBJ2-3, the V gene TRBV19; 7 bases line up with TRBD2. Germline-derived CDR1 and CDR2 are LNHDA and SQIVND (reference sequence). CDR3 size: 14 residues. The ends lost 6 bases at V and 3 bases at J; junction bases unmatched: 6. The CDR3 nucleotides read TGTGCCAGTAGGACTAGCCTCCTAACAGATACGCAGTATTTT. Residues: CASRTSLLTDTQYF.

V usage is TRBV11-2 and J usage is TRBJ1-2; 7 bases match TRBD1. V shed 5 bases and J 4 bases; nucleotides not matched to a gene: 7. Germline V gene data show CDR1 as SGHAT and CDR2 as FQNNGV. The CDR3 extends over 14 amino acids. The CDR3 spells CASSTRQGRYGYTF. Written as DNA, the CDR3 is TGTGCCAGCAGCACCCGACAGGGACGCTATGGCTACACCTTC.

V usage is TRBV6-6 and J usage is TRBJ1-1; no clear D. Trimming left V 4 bases short and J 5 bases short, with 8 bases between. From germline, CDR1 is MNHNY and CDR2 SVGAGI (reference sequence). The CDR3 sequence is 12 residues long. The CDR3 is CASSSIGTEAFF. Here the CDR3 DNA reads TGTGCCAGCAGTTCTATCGGGACTGAAGCTTTCTTT.

The V and J genes are TRBV7-2 and TRBJ2-1, with 9 bases matching TRBD2. From germline, CDR1 is SGHTA and CDR2 FQGNSA. The length of the CDR3 is 14 residues. V was clipped by 8 bases and J by 2 bases; unmatched bases: 4. The CDR3 loop reads CASGGRAAYNEQFF. The DNA of the CDR3 is TGTGCCAGCGGCGGGAGGGCGGCCTACAATGAGCAGTTCTTC.

CDR3 amino acids: CASSYGTGSGNTIYF. CDR3 DNA sequence: TGTGCCAGCAGTTACGGGACAGGGTCCGGAAACACCATATATTTT. The chain employs TRBV6-5 and TRBJ1-3; 9 bases are shared with TRBD1. The V segment lost 2 bases and the J segment 4 bases; nucleotides outside the gene matches: 3. Germline assignment: CDR1 MNHEY and CDR2 SVGAGI. CDR3 length: 15 amino acids.

This clone was picked up a small number of times. The chain recombines TRBV4-2 with TRBJ2-7; 8 bases fit TRBD2. V lost 1 base, J lost 5 bases, and 7 bases stayed unmatched. The length of the CDR3 is 15 residues. Germline CDR1 and CDR2: LGHNA and YNFKEQ. The CDR3 here is CASSQVAGRAHEQYF. The DNA for the CDR3 is TGTGCCAGCAGCCAAGTCGCCGGGAGGGCCCACGAGCAGTACTTC.

This clone was detected a few times. This rearrangement joins TRBV5-1 to TRBJ2-7; D tentatively reads TRBD1 or TRBD2 (5 bases each). Germline lookup yields CDR1 SGHRS and CDR2 YFSETQ. CDR3 length equals 14 residues. V lost 7 bases and J lost 0, with 14 bases in between. The CDR3 DNA reads as TGCGCCAGCGGTAGGGGACGAATCTCCTACGAGCAGTACTTC. Translation gives CASGRGRISYEQYF.

This clone has just a few counts. This chain uses TRBV7-8 with TRBJ2-1; D could derive from TRBD1 or TRBD2 (5 bases each). The germline V gene encodes CDR1 SGHVS and CDR2 FQNEAQ. V was clipped by 7 bases and J by 2 bases, with 15 bases between them. This CDR3 has 15 amino acids. The CDR3, as DNA: TGTGCCAGCACCCCCACTAGGGGCCCCTACAATGAGCAGTTCTTC. It specifies CASTPTRGPYNEQFF.

The CDR3 DNA reads TGTGCCAGCAGCGTTTCGGAACAGGCCAAACCCGGGGGGCAGTACTTC. Encoded protein: CASSVSEQAKPGGQYF. V gene TRBV9 combines with J gene TRBJ2-7; a weak D match, TRBD2 (6 bases). Germline V gives CDR1 SGDLS, CDR2 YYNGEE. V was shortened by 2 bases and J by 9 bases, with 24 bases between the two germline ends. The CDR3 contains 16 residues.